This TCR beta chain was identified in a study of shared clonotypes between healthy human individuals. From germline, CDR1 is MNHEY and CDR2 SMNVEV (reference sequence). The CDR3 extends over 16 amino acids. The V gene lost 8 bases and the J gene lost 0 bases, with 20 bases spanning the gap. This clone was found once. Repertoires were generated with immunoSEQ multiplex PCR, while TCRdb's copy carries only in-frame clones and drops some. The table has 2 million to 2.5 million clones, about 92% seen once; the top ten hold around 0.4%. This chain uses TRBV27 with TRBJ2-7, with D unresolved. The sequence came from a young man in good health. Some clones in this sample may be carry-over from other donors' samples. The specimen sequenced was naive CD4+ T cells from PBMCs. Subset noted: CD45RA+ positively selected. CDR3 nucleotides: TGTGCCAGCTCACCCCACCGACTCCTTCGCTCCTACGAGCAGTACTTC. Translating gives CASSPHRLLRSYEQYF.